These 27 T cell receptor beta chains were all obtained from the same sample, sequenced in a study of human T cells and chemical hapten exposure. TCRdb independently ran MiXCR on the RACE reads; one entry per CDR3 protein. The table shows about 120,000 distinct CDR3 sequences, with 10% to 12% occurring only once. Regarding time point: patch test 3, about 24 weeks after DPC sensitization. Treatment: therapeutic diphenylcyclopropenone sensitization with weekly scalp DPC. The material was whole blood, obtained in connection with sensitization to the hapten diphenylcyclopropenone (DPC). All receptors derive from a woman aged 50 to 60 with alopecia areata. Some clones in this sample may be carry-over from other donors' samples.

This clonotype has only a few counts. The J gene is TRBJ2-1, the V gene TRBV5-8; 9 bases fit TRBD1. Germline-derived CDR1 and CDR2 are SGHTS and YDEGEE. V lost 2 bases to trimming and J lost 6 bases; unmatched junction nucleotides: 6. CDR3 length equals 15 residues. In DNA form, the CDR3 reads TGTGCCAGCAGCTTCGGGACAGGGCCAATCAATGAGCAGTTCTTC. It yields the protein CASSFGTGPINEQFF.

In this sample, this clonotype turned up many times. The rearrangement uses TRBV7-2 and TRBJ2-1; D is unresolved. The CDR3 is 15 amino acids. The germline gives CDR1 SGHTA, CDR2 FQGNSA. Trimming pared 0 bases from V and 1 base from J, leaving 7 bases between. The CDR3 is CASSLAIRSYNEQFF. CDR3 bases: TGTGCCAGCAGCTTAGCGATTCGGTCCTACAATGAGCAGTTCTTC. Full variable domain (rest looked up from reference TRBV7-2 and TRBJ2-1): GAGVSQSPSNKVTEKGKDVELRCDPISGHTALYWYRQSLGQGLEFLIYFQGNSAPDKSGLPSDRFSAERTGGSVSTLTIQRTQQEDSAVYLCASSLAIRSYNEQFFGPGTRLTVL.

This clonotype showed up many times. The V gene is TRBV27, the J gene TRBJ2-3, with 7 bases fitting TRBD2. The CDR3 is made up of 16 amino acids. Losses at the gene ends were 4 bases for V and 4 bases for J; bases not matched to a gene: 11. Per germline, CDR1 MNHEY and CDR2 SMNVEV (reference sequence). This CDR3 is CASSSLSREGPDTQYF. CDR3 in DNA: TGTGCCAGCAGTTCCCTTAGCAGGGAGGGACCAGATACGCAGTATTTT.

There are many counts of this clonotype. This chain links TRBV6-5 with TRBJ1-1; the D is unclear. The CDR3 is 13 residues long. Germline lookup yields CDR1 MNHEY and CDR2 SVGAGI. The germline V and J ends were trimmed by 2 bases and 3 bases, with 7 bases remaining between them. CDR3 bases: TGTGCCAGCAGTTACAACGGGGACACTGAAGCTTTCTTT. This sequence encodes CASSYNGDTEAFF.

This clonotype was detected a few times. The CDR3 DNA reads as TGTGCCAGCAGCTTAGAGGGGGGGAATGAAAAACTGTTTTTT. Protein: CASSLEGGNEKLFF. The rearrangement uses TRBV7-2 and TRBJ1-4, with D perhaps TRBD1 (6 bases). Per germline, CDR1 SGHTA and CDR2 FQGNSA. CDR3 length: 14 residues. V lost 1 base and J lost 5, with 8 bases in between.

This clonotype was counted a few times. The genes are TRBV13 and TRBJ2-7; D is unresolved. V was clipped by 5 bases and J by 2 bases, with 13 bases between them. Germline V gives CDR1 PRHDT, CDR2 FYEKMQ (reference sequence). The CDR3 has 14 residues. The CDR3 is CASSPTAATYEQYF. Written as DNA, the CDR3 is TGTGCCAGCAGCCCCACCGCAGCTACCTACGAGCAGTACTTC. The full variable domain, in which reference TRBV13 and TRBJ2-7 provide the parts outside the CDR3, is AAGVIQSPRHLIKEKRETATLKCYPIPRHDTVYWYQQGPGQDPQFLISFYEKMQSDKGSIPDRFSAQQFSDYHSELNMSSLELGDSALYFCASSPTAATYEQYFGPGTRLTVT.

Comment on this clonotype: A much larger clonotype is one base distant, so this may be a read error. The chain links TRBV11-2 to TRBJ2-1; D ambiguous. V gave up 3 bases and J gave up 10 bases, with 4 bases separating them. CDR1 is SGHAT and CDR2 is FQNNGV in the germline V gene. CDR3 length: 10 residues. As DNA, the CDR3 is TGTGCCAGCAGCTTCGAAGAGCAGTTCTTC. Its translation is CASSFEEQFF.

In its sample, this clonotype was seen a few times. The chain recombines TRBV4-2 with TRBJ2-1; 11 nucleotides agree with TRBD2. The CDR3 is 14 amino acids. V shed 1 base and J 13 bases; nucleotides not matched to a gene: 6. Germline CDR1 is LGHNA and CDR2 is YNFKEQ. The CDR3 loop is CASSQGALAGGQFF. CDR3 sequence (DNA): TGTGCCAGCAGCCAAGGAGCCCTAGCGGGGGGCCAGTTCTTC.

The rearrangement uses TRBV7-3 and TRBJ2-7; D is possibly TRBD2 (6 bases). The germline CDR1 and CDR2 sequences are SGHTA and FQGTGA. CDR3 length: 16 residues. V dropped 5 bases and J dropped 5 bases, with 22 bases sitting between them. CDR3 coding DNA: TGTGCCAGCAGCCGAGACGGGGGTACTACAATCGACGAGCAGTACTTC. The encoded protein is CASSRDGGTTIDEQYF.

This clonotype was counted many times. The V gene is TRBV7-9, the J gene TRBJ2-1; D not resolved. The CDR3 sequence is 14 residues long. V was clipped by 4 bases and J by 8 bases, with 15 bases between them. The germline V gene has CDR1 SEHNR and CDR2 FQNEAQ (reference sequence). Here the CDR3 DNA reads TGTGCCAGCAGCTCCCCGCGCCATCTTGATGAGCAGTTCTTC. Translation gives CASSSPRHLDEQFF. The complete variable domain, with remaining parts taken from reference TRBV7-9 and TRBJ2-1, reads DTGVSQNPRHKITKRGQNVTFRCDPISEHNRLYWYRQTLGQGPEFLTYFQNEAQLEKSRLLSDRFSAERPKGSFSTLEIQRTEQGDSAMYLCASSSPRHLDEQFFGPGTRLTVL.

Many counts were recorded for this clonotype. The rearrangement links TRBV7-8 to TRBJ2-1, with 9 bases fitting TRBD1. J gave up 9 bases and V 3 bases, and 3 bases lay outside the gene matches. The V gene's germline CDR1 is SGHVS and CDR2 FQNEAQ. The CDR3 has 13 amino acids. CDR3 nucleotides: TGTGCCAGCAGCTTCCGACAGGGGGGTGAGCAGTTCTTC. This gives the protein CASSFRQGGEQFF. Full variable domain (outside the CDR3, taken from reference TRBV7-8 and TRBJ2-1): GAGVSQSPRYKVAKRGQDVALRCDPISGHVSLFWYQQALGQGPEFLTYFQNEAQLDKSGLPSDRFFAERPEGSVSTLKIQRTQQEDSAVYLCASSFRQGGEQFFGPGTRLTVL.

This clonotype turned up a few times. The chain links TRBV6-2 or TRBV6-3 to TRBJ2-2; D is perhaps TRBD2 (6 bases). Deletions cut 1 base from V and 0 bases from J, with 21 bases between. The CDR3 runs to 20 residues. Germline V gene lookup returns CDR1 MNHEY and CDR2 SVGEGT. The CDR3 DNA follows: TGTGCCAGCAGTTACTTTGGGACTCAGACGTTTCTAGCGAACACCGGGGAGCTGTTTTTT. Its protein product is CASSYFGTQTFLANTGELFF.

In its sample, this clonotype was seen a few times. V usage is TRBV20-1 and J usage is TRBJ2-7; TRBD2 matches at 9 bases. V gave up 0 bases and J gave up 3 bases; unmatched junction bases: 6. The CDR3 consists of 15 residues. Germline CDR1 and CDR2: DFQATT and SNEGSKA (reference sequence). The CDR3 DNA follows: TGCAGTGCTAGAGATACGCGGGAGGGTGACTACGAGCAGTACTTC. Its protein is CSARDTREGDYEQYF.

In nucleotides, the CDR3 is TGTGCCAGCCACAGGAAGGGGTGGACTGAAGCTTTCTTT. Translating it yields CASHRKGWTEAFF. The gene calls are TRBV12-3 or TRBV12-4 and TRBJ1-1; possibly TRBD1 for D (5 bases). Trimming shortened V by 8 bases and J by 5 bases, and 15 bases separated the two germline ends. The CDR3 has 13 amino acids.

The V and J genes are TRBV11-2 and TRBJ2-2; 9 bases are a match to TRBD1. J lost 6 bases, V lost 3 bases, and 11 bases had no gene match. CDR3 length equals 17 residues. Germline V gives CDR1 SGHAT, CDR2 FQNNGV. CDR3: CASSLVPGQGGAGELFF. The CDR3, as DNA: TGTGCCAGCAGCTTGGTCCCGGGACAGGGAGGTGCCGGGGAGCTGTTTTTT.

The chain carries TRBV12-3 or TRBV12-4 and TRBJ1-5; 12 nucleotides line up with TRBD1. The V gene end was trimmed by 3 bases and the J gene end by 7 bases; junction bases not matched to a gene: 7. The CDR3 covers 16 residues. The DNA for the CDR3 is TGTGCCAGCAGTTTTCGGGGACAGGGGGCTGGACAGCCCCAGCATTTT. This encodes CASSFRGQGAGQPQHF.

This clonotype was seen only a few times. V and J are TRBV4-1 and TRBJ2-1, with a possible D match to TRBD2 (5 bases). The V end lost 5 bases, the J end lost 2 bases, and 13 bases lay between the germline ends. Germline CDR1 MGHRA, CDR2 YSYEKL. The CDR3 is 15 residues long. The CDR3 spells CASSAGRVAYNEQFF. DNA for the CDR3: TGCGCCAGCAGCGCGGGCCGGGTCGCCTACAATGAGCAGTTCTTC.

This clonotype was seen only a few times. The chain combines TRBV5-6 with TRBJ1-5; D is perhaps TRBD1 (5 bases). CDR1 SGHDT and CDR2 YYEEEE come from the germline V gene. The CDR3 runs to 13 residues. Deletions cut 2 bases from V and 11 bases from J, with 14 bases between. CDR3 residues: CASSFMQEGSQHF. DNA of the CDR3: TGTGCCAGCAGCTTTATGCAGGAGGGGTCCCAGCATTTT.

This chain connects TRBV4-2 to TRBJ1-4, with TRBD1 matching 8 bases. Germline-derived CDR1 and CDR2 are LGHNA and YNFKEQ. CDR3 length: 14 residues. V was clipped by 1 base and J by 8 bases; unmatched bases: 3. The CDR3 is CASSQGQGREKLFF. CDR3 sequence (DNA): TGTGCCAGCAGCCAAGGACAGGGGAGAGAAAAACTGTTTTTT.

V usage is TRBV4-2 and J usage is TRBJ2-3, with D hard to call. Germline V CDR1 and CDR2: LGHNA, YNFKEQ. This CDR3 has 12 amino acids. The V and J ends lost 2 bases and 4 bases respectively, with 4 bases between them. The CDR3 region is CASSQLADTQYF. As DNA, the CDR3 is TGTGCCAGCAGCCAACTCGCAGATACGCAGTATTTT.

The sample holds a few counts of this clonotype. V usage is TRBV12-3 or TRBV12-4 and J usage is TRBJ2-7, with D possibly being TRBD2 (6 bases). Between the trimmed V and J ends, which lost 6 bases and 5 bases, there was a span of 14 bases. CDR3 size: 13 residues. The CDR3 region has the DNA TGTGCCAGCAGGGTCGCGGGGAGGCACGAGCAGTACTTC. This translates into CASRVAGRHEQYF.

This clonotype showed up many times. The chain carries TRBV7-9 and TRBJ2-4; D ambiguous. This CDR3 has 14 residues. V was pared by 1 base and J by 3 bases, with 7 bases between. Germline CDR1 is SEHNR and CDR2 is FQNEAQ (reference sequence). CDR3 sequence (DNA): TGTGCCAGCAGCTTAGAGGGCAGCAAAAACATTCAGTACTTC. Translating gives CASSLEGSKNIQYF. The full variable domain, in which reference TRBV7-9 and TRBJ2-4 provide the parts outside the CDR3, is DTGVSQNPRHKITKRGQNVTFRCDPISEHNRLYWYRQTLGQGPEFLTYFQNEAQLEKSRLLSDRFSAERPKGSFSTLEIQRTEQGDSAMYLCASSLEGSKNIQYFGAGTRLSVL.

This clonotype was counted many times. The gene calls are TRBV6-6 and TRBJ2-1; D unclear. The CDR3 loop spans 13 amino acids. V was clipped by 0 bases and J by 13 bases, with 13 bases between them. Germline V gene data show CDR1 as MNHNY and CDR2 as SVGAGI (reference sequence). The CDR3 nucleotides read TGTGCCAGCAGTTACTCACCACCGGGCCCCCAGTTCTTC. It codes for CASSYSPPGPQFF.

The V gene is TRBV7-8, the J gene TRBJ2-1; TRBD2 agrees at 9 bases. Trimming cost V 6 bases and J 10 bases; bases outside gene matches: 4. CDR1 is SGHVS, CDR2 FQNEAQ, per germline. This CDR3 has 12 residues. The CDR3 DNA reads as TGTGCCAGCAGGACTAGCGGTCGGGAGCAGTTCTTC. Translating gives CASRTSGREQFF. Full variable domain (missing parts from reference TRBV7-8 and TRBJ2-1): GAGVSQSPRYKVAKRGQDVALRCDPISGHVSLFWYQQALGQGPEFLTYFQNEAQLDKSGLPSDRFFAERPEGSVSTLKIQRTQQEDSAVYLCASRTSGREQFFGPGTRLTVL.

This clonotype was seen a few times. The chain combines TRBV20-1 with TRBJ2-7, with a possible D match to TRBD1 (5 bases). The CDR3 spans 12 residues. Per germline, CDR1 DFQATT and CDR2 SNEGSKA (reference sequence). Trimming took 3 bases from V and 3 from J, leaving 9 bases between them. The CDR3 protein is CSASSDIYEQYF. The CDR3 DNA follows: TGCAGTGCTAGCTCGGACATCTACGAGCAGTACTTC.

The rearrangement links TRBV29-1 to TRBJ1-2; D gene unclear. V gave up 0 bases and J gave up 8 bases, with 7 bases separating them. Germline V gene lookup returns CDR1 SQVTM and CDR2 ANQGSEA. CDR3 length equals 11 residues. Here the CDR3 DNA reads TGCAGCGTTGAAGATGGGTGGGGCTACACCTTC. Translated: CSVEDGWGYTF. Full variable domain (missing parts from reference TRBV29-1 and TRBJ1-2): SAVISQKPSRDICQRGTSLTIQCQVDSQVTMMFWYRQQPGQSLTLIATANQGSEATYESGFVIDKFPISRPNLTFSTLTVSNMSPEDSSIYLCSVEDGWGYTFGSGTRLTVV.

This clonotype was counted only a few times. V is TRBV7-8 and J is TRBJ2-3; the match to TRBD2 covers 14 bases. Germline V gene lookup returns CDR1 SGHVS and CDR2 FQNEAQ. CDR3 length: 15 amino acids. J lost 4 bases, V lost 6 bases, and 3 bases had no gene match. This CDR3 reads CASRLTSGGADTQYF. The CDR3, as DNA: TGTGCCAGCAGATTGACTAGCGGGGGGGCAGATACGCAGTATTTT.